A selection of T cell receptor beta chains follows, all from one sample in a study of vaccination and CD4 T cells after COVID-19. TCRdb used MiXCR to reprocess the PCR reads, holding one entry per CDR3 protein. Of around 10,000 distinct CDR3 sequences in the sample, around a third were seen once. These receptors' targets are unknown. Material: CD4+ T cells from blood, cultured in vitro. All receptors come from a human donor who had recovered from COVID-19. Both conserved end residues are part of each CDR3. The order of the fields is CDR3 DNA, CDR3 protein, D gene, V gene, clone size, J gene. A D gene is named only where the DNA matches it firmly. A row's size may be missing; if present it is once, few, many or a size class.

TGTGCCAGCCACCGGAGACAGCACGCCCTCGAGCAGTACTTC | CASHRRQHALEQYF | NA | TRBV6-1 | once | TRBJ2-7
TGTGCCAGCAGCTCTCAATCTGGTCAGCCCCAGCATTTT | CASSSQSGQPQHF | NA | TRBV7-3 | medium-sized | TRBJ1-5
TGCAGTGCGGCAAGACTAGCGGGAAGGATCGATGAGCAGTTCTTC | CSAARLAGRIDEQFF | TRBD2 | TRBV20-1 | NA | TRBJ2-1
TGTGCCAGCAGCTTAGTGGGGTACGAGCAGTACTTC | CASSLVGYEQYF | NA | TRBV7-9 | NA | TRBJ2-7
TGTGCCAGCAGCTTATGGGTGGGGGTGGGGAACACTGAAGCTTTCTTT | CASSLWVGVGNTEAFF | NA | TRBV11-3 | NA | TRBJ1-1
TGTGCCAGCAGTTTTGTCATGACCACTGAAGCTTTCTTT | CASSFVMTTEAFF | NA | TRBV27 | few | TRBJ1-1
TGTGCCAGCAGCGGAAGGGGATTCTCGAACACTGAAGCTTTCTTT | CASSGRGFSNTEAFF | NA | TRBV5-4 | few | TRBJ1-1
TGTGCCAGCAGCCAAGGGCTGGGGGACCGCACTGAAGCTTTCTTT | CASSQGLGDRTEAFF | NA | TRBV3-1 | NA | TRBJ1-1
TGCGCCAGCAGCTTGGTGACAGGCGTCCCCGGGGAGCTGTTTTTT | CASSLVTGVPGELFF | NA | TRBV5-1 | NA | TRBJ2-2
TGTGCCAGCAGCCCCGACAGGTGGAACACTGAAGCTTTCTTT | CASSPDRWNTEAFF | NA | TRBV11-2 | few | TRBJ1-1
TGCGCCAGCAAATCGGGAGGTGAAGCTTTCTTT | CASKSGGEAFF | NA | TRBV10-2 | NA | TRBJ1-1
TGTGCCAGCAAGCGGGGACAGTCCTACGAGCAGTACTTC | CASKRGQSYEQYF | NA | TRBV2 | NA | TRBJ2-7
TGTGCCAGCAGCGCGGGACTAGCGGGAGTCCGCAATGAGCAGTTCTTC | CASSAGLAGVRNEQFF | TRBD2 | TRBV7-6 | NA | TRBJ2-1
TGTGCCAGCAGCCCCGGGACAGGTAGAAGCACTGAAGCTTTCTTT | CASSPGTGRSTEAFF | TRBD1 | TRBV6-1 | NA | TRBJ1-1
TGCGCCAGCAGCTTGACAGGGAAAGGTGGCTACACCTTC | CASSLTGKGGYTF | NA | TRBV5-1 | NA | TRBJ1-2
TGTGCCAGCGCTCGATCCGGACAGGGAATGAACACTGAAGCTTTCTTT | CASARSGQGMNTEAFF | TRBD1 | TRBV6-2/TRBV6-3 | NA | TRBJ1-1
TGTGCCAGCAGTTATGGAGTCCTTAATTCACCCCTCCACTTT | CASSYGVLNSPLHF | NA | TRBV6-5 | NA | TRBJ1-6
TGCAGTGCGAACCAAGAGACCCAGTACTTC | CSANQETQYF | NA | TRBV20-1 | NA | TRBJ2-5
TGCAGTGCTCCGATCGTGGGCAGTTCCTCCTACGAGCAGTACTTC | CSAPIVGSSSYEQYF | NA | TRBV20-1 | medium-sized | TRBJ2-7
TGTGCCAGCAGCTTAACGGACTACGAGCAGTACTTC | CASSLTDYEQYF | NA | TRBV7-2 | NA | TRBJ2-7
TGTGCCAGCAGCCCTACACGGGGCACTGAAGCTTTCTTT | CASSPTRGTEAFF | NA | TRBV7-6 | NA | TRBJ1-1
TGTGCCAGCAGCTCGGACAGGGACCAGCCCCAGCATTTT | CASSSDRDQPQHF | TRBD1 | TRBV7-2 | few | TRBJ1-5
TGTGCCAGCAGTATTATCCAAAACACTGAAGCTTTCTTT | CASSIIQNTEAFF | NA | TRBV6-2/TRBV6-3 | few | TRBJ1-1
TGCAGTGCTAGTGTAAAGCGTCCGAACACCGGGGAGCTGTTTTTT | CSASVKRPNTGELFF | NA | TRBV20-1 | few | TRBJ2-2
TGCAGTGCTAGAGATGGGCGGTCCAACACCGGGGAGCTGTTTTTT | CSARDGRSNTGELFF | NA | TRBV20-1 | NA | TRBJ2-2
TGTGCCAGCAGTTTAGGGACGGACTACGAGCAGTACTTC | CASSLGTDYEQYF | NA | TRBV12-3/TRBV12-4 | few | TRBJ2-7
TGTGCCAGCAGTTACTCGGGGGGGGATGGCTACACCTTC | CASSYSGGDGYTF | NA | TRBV6-5 | few | TRBJ1-2
TGTGCCAGCAGCTTAGAGCGAAATCAGCCCCAGCATTTT | CASSLERNQPQHF | NA | TRBV11-2 | NA | TRBJ1-5
TGTGCCAGCAGCCAAGATCTTGCGGGGAATCAGCCCCAGCATTTT | CASSQDLAGNQPQHF | NA | TRBV4-2 | NA | TRBJ1-5
TGCAGTGGTCAGGGCGGGGATAATTCACCCCTCCACTTT | CSGQGGDNSPLHF | NA | TRBV20-1 | medium-sized | TRBJ1-6
TGCAGTGCGCAGACAGGAGGGAACACTGAAGCTTTCTTT | CSAQTGGNTEAFF | NA | TRBV20-1 | medium-sized | TRBJ1-1
TGTGCCTGGAGTCGGGAGGGGAATCAGCCCCAGCATTTT | CAWSREGNQPQHF | NA | TRBV30 | NA | TRBJ1-5
TGCAGTGCTAGGGACTTGTGGGATACGCAGTATTTT | CSARDLWDTQYF | NA | TRBV20-1 | few | TRBJ2-3
TGTGCCACCAGAGCAGAGTCCTCCTACAATGAGCAGTTCTTC | CATRAESSYNEQFF | NA | TRBV24-1 | NA | TRBJ2-1
TGCGCCAGCAGCTTGGCGGGACTAGCGAGCTACAATGAGCAGTTCTTC | CASSLAGLASYNEQFF | TRBD2 | TRBV5-1 | NA | TRBJ2-1
TGTGCCAGCAGCTTACAGGGGGCGCCGCGCGAGCAGTACTTC | CASSLQGAPREQYF | TRBD1 | TRBV7-9 | few | TRBJ2-7
TGTGCCAGCAGCACGGGGACAGGGGGGTTCTACGAGCAGTACTTC | CASSTGTGGFYEQYF | TRBD1 | TRBV11-1 | NA | TRBJ2-7
TGTGCCAGCAGCTTAAGGCTAGGCAATTACGAGCAGTACTTC | CASSLRLGNYEQYF | NA | TRBV7-3 | NA | TRBJ2-7
TGCAGTGCTAGGATGGGACAGGGGGGTTTTCAGCCCCAGCATTTT | CSARMGQGGFQPQHF | TRBD1 | TRBV20-1 | NA | TRBJ1-5
TGTGCCAGCAGTGAAGTGCGGGGGGAGCAGTTCTTC | CASSEVRGEQFF | TRBD2 | TRBV2 | NA | TRBJ2-1
TGTGCCAGCAACTTTCGGGACACCGGGGAGCTGTTTTTT | CASNFRDTGELFF | NA | TRBV7-8 | NA | TRBJ2-2
TGTGCCAGTAGTATAGATCCAGCGACCTCGTACGAGCAGTACTTC | CASSIDPATSYEQYF | NA | TRBV19 | NA | TRBJ2-7
TGTGCCAGTACGGAACTGGGCGAGCAGTTCTTC | CASTELGEQFF | NA | TRBV19 | once | TRBJ2-1
TGTGCCAGCAGCTCTGGAACGGTGGCAGAGACCCAGTACTTC | CASSSGTVAETQYF | NA | TRBV5-4 | NA | TRBJ2-5
TGTGCCAGCAGCAAAAATAGCGGGGAGGATACGCAGTATTTT | CASSKNSGEDTQYF | TRBD2 | TRBV7-3 | NA | TRBJ2-3
TGCAGTGCTAGCAGACCCAGGGGGAACACTGAAGCTTTCTTT | CSASRPRGNTEAFF | NA | TRBV20-1 | NA | TRBJ1-1
TGCGCCAGCTGGGGTGAGGGCTACAATGAGCAGTTCTTC | CASWGEGYNEQFF | NA | TRBV5-1 | NA | TRBJ2-1
TGTGCCGGATACAGTGACCCCTACGAGCAGTACTTC | CAGYSDPYEQYF | NA | TRBV19 | NA | TRBJ2-7
TGTGCCAGTAGCCAGAAGGGTGGGGGCTACGAGCAGTACTTC | CASSQKGGGYEQYF | NA | TRBV19 | NA | TRBJ2-7
TGTGCCACCAGCAGAGATCGTCGGGCCGATGAAGCTTTCTTT | CATSRDRRADEAFF | NA | TRBV15 | NA | TRBJ1-1
TGCAGTGCTCCCAACGGGAGGGGGGGGAATGAGCAGTTCTTC | CSAPNGRGGNEQFF | TRBD2 | TRBV20-1 | NA | TRBJ2-1
TGTGCCAGTAGTACGTCCGGGCCCCCTAACGAGCAGTACTTC | CASSTSGPPNEQYF | NA | TRBV19 | NA | TRBJ2-7